These 20 T cell receptor beta chains originate from one sample sequenced in a study of T cells in Graves' hyperthyroidism and ophthalmopathy. Amplification of TCR beta CDR3 regions was performed using RNA transcripts as template. The HTBI primer set drove a first-round RT-PCR of the TCR CDR3. Via MiXCR, TCRdb re-called the multiplex PCR reads, giving one row per CDR3 protein. The repertoire holds under 400,000 distinct CDR3 sequences, with around 18% as singletons. Specimen: blood. Receptors originate from a woman between 40 and 50 years old with Graves' ophthalmopathy.

This clonotype was counted ten times or more. The chain employs TRBV12-3 or TRBV12-4 and TRBJ1-5, with D unresolved. The CDR3 has 15 amino acids. Between the trimmed V and J ends, which lost 2 bases and 7 bases, there was a span of 15 bases. The CDR3 here is CASSLSGRDRQPQHF. Written as DNA, the CDR3 is TGTGCCAGCAGTTTAAGTGGAAGGGATCGCCAGCCCCAGCATTTT.

This clonotype was seen many times. The rearrangement joins TRBV19 to TRBJ1-2; possibly TRBD1 for D (6 bases). The V and J ends lost 4 bases and 5 bases respectively, with 17 bases between them. CDR3 size: 15 residues. Germline V gene sequence: CDR1 LNHDA, CDR2 SQIVND (reference sequence). This chain's CDR3 is CASSRLDSKFYGYTF. In nucleotides, the CDR3 is TGTGCCAGTAGTAGGTTGGACAGTAAATTTTATGGCTACACCTTC.

This clonotype was observed at least ten times. The V call is TRBV7-3, the J call TRBJ2-5, with 9 bases aligning to TRBD1. The CDR3 has 15 residues. V gave up 5 bases and J gave up 5 bases; unmatched junction bases: 9. CDR1 and CDR2 (germline): SGHTA, FQGTGA. CDR3 protein: CASSPGQGAFETQYF. The CDR3 nucleotides are TGTGCCAGCAGCCCGGGACAGGGAGCATTTGAGACCCAGTACTTC.

In its sample, this clonotype was seen many times. The chain combines TRBV6-1 with TRBJ2-7; D remains ambiguous. Trimming pared 6 bases from V and 6 bases from J, leaving 15 bases between. The germline V gene has CDR1 MNHNS and CDR2 SASEGT. The CDR3 is made up of 13 amino acids. CDR3 region: CASSVGPDLEQYF. The CDR3, as DNA: TGTGCCAGCAGCGTCGGACCAGACCTCGAGCAGTACTTC.

Only one count was recorded for this clonotype. It may be a read error: a sequence one base away is much more abundant. This rearrangement joins TRBV7-9 to TRBJ2-7; D gene unclear. The CDR3 sequence is 12 residues long. Germline CDR1 and CDR2: SEHNR and FQNEAQ (reference sequence). The V gene lost 7 bases and the J gene lost 5 bases, with 12 bases spanning the gap. The chain's CDR3 is CASTRSGDEQYF. The CDR3 region has the DNA TGTGCCAGCACCCGATCTGGGGACGAGCAGTACTTC.

This clonotype showed up many times. V usage is TRBV11-2 and J usage is TRBJ1-1; D uncertain. Per germline, CDR1 SGHAT and CDR2 FQNNGV. This CDR3 region has 13 residues. Deletions cut 5 bases from V and 3 bases from J, with 10 bases between. The CDR3 sequence is CASSQEGYTEAFF. Written as DNA, the CDR3 is TGTGCCAGCAGCCAGGAAGGATACACTGAAGCTTTCTTT. Complete variable domain (other parts from reference TRBV11-2 and TRBJ1-1): EAGVAQSPRYKIIEKRQSVAFWCNPISGHATLYWYQQILGQGPKLLIQFQNNGVVDDSQLPKDRFSAERLKGVDSTLKIQPAKLEDSAVYLCASSQEGYTEAFFGQGTRLTVV.

The V gene is TRBV6-5, the J gene TRBJ2-7, with 14 bases that match TRBD2. V lost 4 bases and J lost 5; bases outside the gene matches: 10. In germline, CDR1 is MNHEY, CDR2 SVGAGI. The CDR3 consists of 17 residues. The CDR3 coding sequence is TGTGCCAGCAGTTCAGTGGGACTAGCGGGAGATTCGGACGAGCAGTACTTC. This sequence encodes CASSSVGLAGDSDEQYF.

The chain uses TRBV3-1 and TRBJ2-7; D tentatively fits TRBD1 or TRBD2 (5 bases each). V was pared by 2 bases and J by 3 bases, with 11 bases between. Germline V CDR1 and CDR2: LGHDT, YNNKEL (reference sequence). This CDR3 region has 14 residues. The CDR3 sequence is CASSQQGRYYEQYF. The CDR3 DNA reads TGTGCCAGCAGCCAACAGGGACGGTACTACGAGCAGTACTTC.

This clonotype was recorded once. The chain uses TRBV28 and TRBJ1-5; D perhaps matches TRBD1 (6 bases). The germline V gene has CDR1 MDHEN and CDR2 SYDVKM. CDR3 length: 14 residues. V lost 5 bases and J 7 bases, leaving 15 bases between the germline ends. The CDR3 DNA is TGTGCCAGCAGTGACCCACAGGGAGGACAGCCCCAGCATTTT. It specifies CASSDPQGGQPQHF.

The chain joins TRBV12-3 or TRBV12-4 to TRBJ2-7; TRBD1 is a possible D gene (6 bases). This CDR3 contains 14 residues. V lost 6 bases to trimming and J lost 2 bases, with 14 bases between them. The CDR3 region is CASSQNRVAYEQYF. CDR3 nucleotide sequence: TGTGCCAGCAGCCAAAACAGGGTGGCCTACGAGCAGTACTTC.

In its sample, this clonotype was seen many times. V is TRBV4-2 and J is TRBJ1-1; no clear D. Looked up from germline, CDR1 is LGHNA and CDR2 is YNFKEQ. This CDR3 contains 13 residues. The germline V and J ends were trimmed by 4 bases and 7 bases, with 13 bases remaining between them. DNA for the CDR3: TGTGCCAGCAGCCCAGGCGGAGGGTATGAAGCTTTCTTT. This gives the protein CASSPGGGYEAFF.

The sample holds many counts of this clonotype. This sequence joins TRBV7-9 and TRBJ2-7; D unresolved. The V and J ends lost 1 base and 6 bases respectively, with 13 bases between them. Germline V lookup: CDR1 SEHNR, CDR2 FQNEAQ (reference sequence). The CDR3 extends over 14 amino acids. The CDR3 bases are TGTGCCAGCAGCTTAGTAGCCGGCTTTGGCGAGCAGTACTTC. Translated: CASSLVAGFGEQYF.

This clonotype was detected many times. The V and J genes are TRBV6-5 and TRBJ1-1; no firm D call. The CDR3 loop spans 14 amino acids. CDR1 is MNHEY and CDR2 is SVGAGI in the germline V gene. With 3 bases removed from V and 1 base from J, the gap between germline ends came to 9 bases. CDR3 nucleotides: TGTGCCAGCAGTTATGATCCTAAGAACACTGAAGCTTTCTTT. Its protein product is CASSYDPKNTEAFF.

This clonotype was detected ten times or more. The J gene is TRBJ1-6, the V gene TRBV6-5, with D possibly being TRBD1 (5 bases). Trimming took off 2 bases at V and 7 bases at J, with 12 bases between the two ends. Germline CDR1 and CDR2: MNHEY and SVGAGI. The CDR3 is made up of 15 amino acids. CDR3 protein: CASSYGGVMNSPLHF. DNA of the CDR3: TGTGCCAGCAGTTACGGGGGGGTAATGAATTCACCCCTCCACTTT.

This clonotype was seen at least ten times. The chain joins TRBV6-1 to TRBJ1-1; the D is unclear. The CDR3 is made up of 14 amino acids. The germline V gene has CDR1 MNHNS and CDR2 SASEGT. V dropped 5 bases and J dropped 0 bases, with 10 bases sitting between them. CDR3 sequence reads: CASSTRVLNTEAFF. CDR3 DNA sequence: TGTGCCAGCAGTACCCGTGTCCTGAACACTGAAGCTTTCTTT.

This clonotype was picked up many times. This chain joins TRBV14 and TRBJ2-7; TRBD1 agrees at 9 bases. Per germline, CDR1 SGHDN and CDR2 FVKESK. This CDR3 has 18 amino acids. The V gene end was trimmed by 4 bases and the J gene end by 0 bases; junction bases not matched to a gene: 13. CDR3 loop: CASSPGVSGTGSSYEQYF. The CDR3 DNA sequence: TGTGCCAGCAGCCCCGGGGTCTCCGGGACAGGGAGCTCCTACGAGCAGTACTTC.

V is TRBV12-3 or TRBV12-4 and J is TRBJ1-2, with D unresolved. The length of the CDR3 is 14 residues. V lost 2 bases and J lost 3, with 10 bases in between. The CDR3 spells CASSLRVVDYGYTF. The DNA of the CDR3 is TGTGCCAGCAGTTTAAGGGTGGTCGACTATGGCTACACCTTC.

This clonotype was counted many times. CDR3 DNA: TGCAGTGCCCCTGTGTCGGGAGATAACGGGGAGCTGTTTTTT. It specifies CSAPVSGDNGELFF. This rearrangement joins TRBV20-1 to TRBJ2-2; TRBD2 might be the D (6 bases). The CDR3 length is 14 residues. In germline, CDR1 is DFQATT, CDR2 SNEGSKA (reference sequence). The V end was cut by 6 bases, the J end by 7 bases, with 18 bases between.

This clonotype was recorded many times. This chain connects TRBV5-1 to TRBJ2-7; TRBD2 matches at 9 bases. This CDR3 has 17 amino acids. Germline values: CDR1 SGHRS, CDR2 YFSETQ. V shed 2 bases and J 7 bases; nucleotides not matched to a gene: 16. The CDR3 reads CASSFGTSSTLGLEQYF. The CDR3 region has the DNA TGCGCCAGCAGCTTCGGGACTAGCTCTACATTGGGTTTAGAGCAGTACTTC.

This clonotype was detected many times. The rearrangement uses TRBV11-1 and TRBJ1-5, with 10 bases fitting TRBD1. This CDR3 has 17 residues. Germline V gene lookup returns CDR1 SGHAT and CDR2 FQDESV (reference sequence). The trim removed 3 bases at V and 6 bases at J, leaving 11 bases unmatched. The CDR3 sequence is CASSFGQGVSRVQPQHF. The CDR3 DNA reads TGTGCCAGCAGCTTCGGACAGGGGGTGTCTCGGGTTCAGCCCCAGCATTTT.